Below are 8 T cell receptor beta chains sequenced from a single sample in a study of blood T cell repertoires in COVID-19. The protocol was immunoSEQ multiplex PCR, while the TCRdb copy is restricted to in-frame clones and leaves out a portion. The sample has about 380,000 clones; more than 85% are singletons. The sample taken for sequencing was PBMCs or T cells enriched from blood (not recorded which). These receptors were taken from a woman aged 25-40 years who had recovered from COVID-19.

The chain joins TRBV2 to TRBJ2-1; TRBD2 matches at 11 bases. The J segment lost 7 bases and the V segment lost 8 bases, leaving 10 bases of the junction unmatched. Looked up from germline, CDR1 is SNHLY and CDR2 is FYNNEI. This CDR3 is 15 amino acids long. In DNA, the CDR3 is TGTGCCAGCCAGGAACTAGCGGGGGCAGGGAATGAGCAGTTCTTC. Translation gives CASQELAGAGNEQFF.

The rearrangement links TRBV3-1 (or the pseudogene TRBV3-2) to TRBJ2-2; D uncertain. This CDR3 region has 12 residues. CDR1 and CDR2 from the germline V gene are LGHDT and YNNKEL (reference sequence). Trimming removed 4 bases from V and 6 bases from J, with 6 bases in between. The DNA for the CDR3 is TGTGCCAGCAGCCCTGGAGCCGGGGAGCTGTTTTTT. Translation gives CASSPGAGELFF.

This chain uses TRBV19 with TRBJ2-7; 11 bases agree with TRBD2. The junction had 10 bases not matched to a gene; V was cut back by 1 base and J by 5 bases. CDR1 is LNHDA and CDR2 is SQIVND in the germline V gene (reference sequence). The CDR3 contains 17 residues. The CDR3 bases are TGTGCCAGTAGTATAGTTCTAGCGGGGGGAACCAGCGACGAGCAGTACTTC. The encoded protein is CASSIVLAGGTSDEQYF.

V is TRBV3-1 (or the pseudogene TRBV3-2) and J is TRBJ2-7; 8 nucleotides align to TRBD2. The CDR3 is 17 residues long. Unmatched junction bases numbered 13, after V lost 4 bases and J lost 2 bases. The V gene's germline CDR1 is LGHDT and CDR2 YNNKEL (reference sequence). The CDR3 sequence: CASSPLAGRPSPYEQYF. The CDR3 DNA reads as TGTGCCAGCAGCCCCTTAGCGGGACGACCGTCCCCCTACGAGCAGTACTTC.

V usage is TRBV4-1 and J usage is TRBJ1-4, with 7 bases that match TRBD1. This CDR3 spans 15 amino acids. V gave up 3 bases and J gave up 3 bases; unmatched junction bases: 4. The germline V gene has CDR1 MGHRA and CDR2 YSYEKL. The CDR3 here is CASSQGQSSNEKLFF. DNA of the CDR3: TGCGCCAGCAGCCAGGGACAGTCCTCTAATGAAAAACTGTTTTTT.

This clone was observed once. The chain recombines TRBV5-4 with TRBJ2-3; TRBD2 aligns across 13 bases. The J segment lost 5 bases and the V segment lost 4 bases, leaving 4 bases of the junction unmatched. This CDR3 region has 15 residues. In germline, CDR1 is SGHNT, CDR2 YYREEE (reference sequence). The CDR3 DNA is TGTGCCAGCAGCCGGACTAGCGGGAGACAAGATACGCAGTATTTT. It encodes CASSRTSGRQDTQYF.

The chain links TRBV2 to TRBJ1-2; a weak D match, TRBD1 (6 bases). Trimming stripped 5 bases from V and 0 bases from J, with 16 bases between. The length of the CDR3 is 16 residues. Per the germline V gene, CDR1 is SNHLY and CDR2 is FYNNEI. CDR3 loop: CASSYSKGHPNYGYTF. CDR3 nucleotide sequence: TGTGCCAGCAGTTATAGTAAGGGACACCCTAACTATGGCTACACCTTC. The full variable domain, with the rest looked up from reference TRBV2 and TRBJ1-2, is EPEVTQTPSHQVTQMGQEVILRCVPISNHLYFYWYRQILGQKVEFLVSFYNNEISEKSEIFDDQFSVERPDGSNFTLKIRSTKLEDSAMYFCASSYSKGHPNYGYTFGSGTRLTVV.

The J gene is TRBJ2-2, the V gene TRBV7-2, with no clear D. The CDR3 covers 13 residues. CDR1 is SGHTA, CDR2 FQGNSA, per germline. V dropped 5 bases and J dropped 6 bases, with 10 bases sitting between them. DNA of the CDR3: TGTGCCAGCAGCGTGATGGAGCCCGGGGAGCTGTTTTTT. Residues: CASSVMEPGELFF.